This TCR beta chain came from a study of neoadjuvant anti-PD-1 for oral cavity cancer. On the study more broadly: Most patients had three to four biweekly doses of 3 mg/kg nivolumab before resection. Patients without progression received a fourth nivolumab dose around day 43, then surgical resection on days 50-56. Study observations and caveats: PBMC Gini-index clonality exceeded responders' in non-responders post-nivolumab.

Patients had HPV-negative, locally advanced oral cavity squamous cell carcinoma. TCRdb's copy holds only in-frame clones and misses some; the assay was immunoSEQ multiplex PCR. The data hold tens of thousands of clones, with approximately 80% observed a single time. Regarding this clone: What it binds is not known.

The sequence was obtained from a person aged 35-79 years with oral cavity squamous cell carcinoma. The sequences come from PBMCs, collected before nivolumab (anti-PD-1) treatment.

DNA for the CDR3: TGTGCCAGCAGTCCGGACAGGGGGGAGACCCAGTACTTC. Its protein is CASSPDRGETQYF. The chain recombines TRBV6-6 with TRBJ2-5; TRBD1 aligns across 10 bases. Germline trimming cut 5 bases from V and 5 bases from J; bases unmatched to any gene: 2. CDR3 length: 13 residues. From germline, CDR1 is MNHNY and CDR2 SVGAGI (reference sequence).